This is a list of T cell receptor beta chains from one sample in a study of long-term antiretroviral therapy in people with HIV. This table comes from immunoSEQ multiplex PCR, and its TCRdb copy is limited to in-frame clones, with some not included. The table shows about 21,000 clones, with approximately 82% occurring only once. Sample: unsorted PBMCs, taken at the start of antiretroviral therapy. These receptors were collected from a man aged 50 to 59 with HIV. Each CDR3 is given with its conserved first and last residue. D genes are given only for firm matches. A row's size may be missing; if present it is once, few, many or a size class.

>.|TRBJ1-4|TRBV19|.
CASSIVEGELFF
TGTGCCAGTAGTATAGTGGAGGGGGAACTGTTTTTT
>.|TRBJ2-2|TRBV6-5|.
CASRRGPGTGELFF
TGTGCCAGTCGGAGGGGGCCGGGCACCGGGGAGCTGTTTTTT
>.|TRBJ1-2|TRBV2|.
CASSERREDYGYTF
TGTGCCAGCAGTGAAAGGAGGGAGGACTACGGCTACACCTTC
>.|TRBJ2-7|TRBV9|once
CASSVYLADYEQYF
TGTGCCAGCAGCGTATATTTGGCGGACTACGAGCAGTACTTC
>.|TRBJ1-2|TRBV5-6|.
CASSPDPVRENYGYTF
TGTGCCAGCAGCCCCGACCCGGTCAGGGAAAACTATGGCTACACCTTC
>.|TRBJ2-3|TRBV15|.
CATSRDFSGDHTQYF
TGTGCCACCAGCAGAGATTTTTCCGGGGACCATACGCAGTATTTT
>.|TRBJ2-1|TRBV7-8|.
CASIHPGNEQFF
TGTGCCAGCATCCACCCTGGCAATGAGCAGTTCTTC
>TRBD2|TRBJ2-4|TRBV5-1|.
CASSLVASGLQYF
TGCGCCAGCAGCTTGGTGGCTAGCGGGCTTCAGTACTTC
>TRBD2|TRBJ2-5|TRBV4-3|.
CASSQDWRGETQYF
TGCGCCAGCAGCCAAGATTGGCGGGGGGAGACCCAGTACTTC
>.|TRBJ1-4|TRBV5-4|.
CASSPGTDRKEKLFF
TGTGCCAGCAGCCCTGGGACGGACCGAAAGGAAAAACTGTTTTTT
>.|TRBJ2-5|TRBV6-5|.
CASSLQSRETQYF
TGTGCCAGCAGTTTACAGTCAAGGGAGACCCAGTACTTC
>.|TRBJ2-3|TRBV9|.
CASSVEGTDTQYF
TGTGCCAGCAGCGTAGAAGGGACAGATACGCAGTATTTT
>TRBD1|TRBJ1-1|TRBV6-4|.
CASSATGEGTEAFF
TGTGCCAGCAGCGCGACAGGGGAGGGAACTGAAGCTTTCTTT
>.|TRBJ1-5|TRBV27|.
CASSLSRLSNQPQHF
TGTGCCAGCAGTTTGAGCCGGCTTAGCAATCAGCCCCAGCATTTT
>.|TRBJ2-7|TRBV5-1|.
CASSRGTEGYEQYF
TGCGCCAGCAGCCGGGGGACAGAAGGCTACGAGCAGTACTTC
>TRBD2|TRBJ2-1|TRBV7-2|.
CASSRLAGGIEQFF
TGTGCCAGCAGTAGACTAGCGGGAGGGATTGAGCAGTTCTTC
>.|TRBJ1-2|TRBV10-2|.
CASSESRGNREADYGYTF
TGCGCCAGCAGTGAGTCGAGGGGAAACAGGGAGGCCGACTATGGCTACACCTTC
>.|TRBJ2-5|TRBV7-2|.
CASSLDRENLETQYF
TGTGCCAGCAGCTTAGATCGGGAAAACTTAGAGACCCAGTACTTC
>.|TRBJ1-3|TRBV28|.
CASSLMDRFGNTIYF
TGTGCCAGCAGTTTAATGGACAGATTCGGAAACACCATATATTTT
>.|TRBJ1-1|TRBV10-2|.
CASRKVPITEAFF
TGCGCCAGCCGCAAGGTTCCAATCACTGAAGCTTTCTTT
>.|TRBJ1-2|TRBV5-5|.
CASTQYNEGYTF
TGTGCCAGCACGCAGTACAATGAGGGCTACACCTTC
>.|TRBJ1-1|TRBV5-6|few
CASSLGIQGNTEAFF
TGTGCCAGCAGCTTGGGGATTCAGGGGAACACTGAAGCTTTCTTT
>TRBD1|TRBJ1-6|TRBV5-4|few
CASSLDLGQGADSPLHF
TGTGCCAGCAGCTTGGACCTAGGACAGGGGGCGGATTCACCCCTCCACTTT
>.|TRBJ1-2|TRBV4-3|.
CASSHVRARGSNGYTF
TGCGCCAGCAGCCATGTCCGGGCAAGGGGCTCTAATGGCTACACCTTC
>TRBD2|TRBJ2-3|TRBV27|.
CASSSLGLADTQYF
TGTGCCAGCAGTTCACTAGGACTAGCGGATACGCAGTATTTT
>TRBD2|TRBJ2-2|TRBV28|.
CASSWRREGSGELFF
TGTGCCAGCAGTTGGCGCAGGGAGGGTTCCGGGGAGCTGTTTTTT
>TRBD1|TRBJ2-5|TRBV29-1|.
CSVDGQGFQETQYF
TGCAGCGTGGATGGACAGGGGTTCCAAGAGACCCAGTACTTC
>.|TRBJ2-7|TRBV30|once
CACQALYYEQYF
TGTGCCTGCCAAGCCCTTTACTACGAGCAGTACTTC
>.|TRBJ2-3|TRBV18|.
CASSPWGSQFTDTQYF
TGTGCCAGCTCACCATGGGGTTCGCAGTTCACAGATACGCAGTATTTT
>TRBD1|TRBJ2-3|TRBV10-3|.
CAISSTGDGTDTQYF
TGTGCCATCAGCTCGACAGGGGATGGCACAGATACGCAGTATTTT
>.|TRBJ2-1|TRBV19|.
CASRNPLGGMSNEQFF
TGTGCCAGTAGGAACCCCCTTGGCGGGATGAGCAATGAGCAGTTCTTC
>.|TRBJ2-1|TRBV30|.
CAWSVGQYNEQFF
TGTGCCTGGAGTGTAGGACAGTACAATGAGCAGTTCTTC
>.|TRBJ1-5|TRBV28|.
CASSRANQPQHF
TGTGCCAGCAGCCGCGCTAATCAGCCCCAGCATTTT
>.|TRBJ2-7|TRBV21-1|once
CASSHRDRVFYEQYF
TGTGCCAGCAGCCACCGGGACAGGGTGTTCTACGAGCAGTACTTC
>.|TRBJ2-5|TRBV10-3|.
CAISDRVGQETQYF
TGTGCCATCAGTGACAGGGTGGGTCAAGAGACCCAGTACTTC
>.|TRBJ1-5|TRBV7-2|.
CASSWGYSNQPQHF
TGTGCCAGTAGCTGGGGATATAGCAATCAGCCCCAGCATTTT
>.|TRBJ1-2|TRBV19|few
CATGESNGYTF
TGTGCCACGGGAGAATCTAATGGCTACACCTTC
>.|TRBJ1-2|TRBV11-2|.
CASSPGVGLDTF
TGTGCCAGCAGCCCCGGGGTGGGGCTGGACACCTTC
>.|TRBJ2-7|TRBV7-6|.
CASSPIEAISYEQYF
TGTGCCAGCAGCCCTATAGAGGCTATCTCCTACGAGCAGTACTTC
>TRBD1|TRBJ1-2|TRBV2|.
CASSDTGTALSSDYGYTF
TGTGCCAGCAGTGATACCGGGACAGCCCTCAGTAGTGACTATGGCTACACCTTC
>.|TRBJ2-2|TRBV11-2|.
CASSSGLKSAGELFF
TGTGCCAGCAGCTCAGGACTTAAGTCGGCCGGGGAGCTGTTTTTT
>.|TRBJ2-3|TRBV6-6|.
CASSNPYPGTQYF
TGTGCCAGCAGCAACCCTTATCCAGGGACGCAGTATTTT
>.|TRBJ1-2|TRBV6-6|few
CASSYSIQGGYTF
TGTGCCAGCAGTTACTCGATTCAAGGGGGCTACACCTTC
>.|TRBJ2-2|TRBV6-6|.
CASSGLNTGELFF
TGTGCCAGCTCGGGACTTAACACCGGGGAGCTGTTTTTT